The 32 T cell receptor beta chains given below trace back to one sample, sequenced in a study of control samples from healthy donors and cancer patients (dated by TCRdb to between 2020 and 2021). Libraries were constructed by the immunoSEQ multiplex PCR assay. TCRdb retrieved this table from immuneACCESS and kept in-frame rearrangements only. Not all clones are present; in checked studies, unresolved V genes account for under half, and no reason is known for the remainder. The sample table lists 150,000 to 200,000 clones, roughly 94% of them with a count of one. The ten largest clones capture 13% to 15% of the sample. The specimen was PBMCs. These receptors all stem from a man between 60 and 75 years old with colorectal cancer.

The chain joins TRBV20-1 to TRBJ2-1, with 10 nucleotides matching TRBD2. The germline CDR1 and CDR2 sequences are DFQATT and SNEGSKA (reference sequence). This CDR3 comprises 16 residues. V gave up 3 bases and J gave up 3 bases; unmatched junction bases: 8. CDR3 loop: CSASRFASGGYNEQFF. In DNA, the CDR3 is TGCAGTGCTAGTCGCTTTGCTAGCGGGGGCTACAATGAGCAGTTCTTC.

The rearrangement uses TRBV7-9 and TRBJ1-3; 9 nucleotides agree with TRBD1. CDR3 size: 13 residues. CDR1 is SEHNR, CDR2 FQNEAQ, per germline (reference sequence). The V segment lost 3 bases and the J segment 7 bases; nucleotides outside the gene matches: 1. This CDR3 reads CASSLGQGNTIYF. The CDR3 bases are TGTGCCAGCAGCTTGGGACAGGGCAACACCATATATTTT.

The genes are TRBV7-6 and TRBJ1-5, with D unclear. The CDR3 sequence is 15 residues long. Trimming took off 1 base at V and 4 bases at J, with 11 bases between the two ends. Germline V lookup: CDR1 SGHVS, CDR2 FNYEAQ. For the CDR3, the DNA is TGTGCCAGCAGCTTAGGAGGCGGTAGAAATCAGCCCCAGCATTTT. Translation: CASSLGGGRNQPQHF.

This clone was found once. The CDR3 protein is CASSRRRWEKLFF. The CDR3 bases are TGTGCCAGCAGCCGCCGAAGGTGGGAAAAACTGTTTTTT. The rearrangement links TRBV28 to TRBJ1-4; D remains unclear. Trimming pared 6 bases from V and 8 bases from J, leaving 13 bases between. Germline lookup yields CDR1 MDHEN and CDR2 SYDVKM. The CDR3 loop spans 13 amino acids. Full variable domain (remainder filled in from reference TRBV28 and TRBJ1-4): DVKVTQSSRYLVKRTGEKVFLECVQDMDHENMFWYRQDPGLGLRLIYFSYDVKMKEKGDIPEGYSVSREKKERFSLILESASTNQTSMYLCASSRRRWEKLFFGSGTQLSVL.

The rearrangement joins TRBV5-1 to TRBJ2-7; possible D gene TRBD1, 6 bases. CDR3 length: 16 amino acids. V lost 0 bases, J lost 0 bases, and 13 bases lay in between. In germline, CDR1 is SGHRS, CDR2 YFSETQ. The CDR3 region is CASSLAPDRTSYEQYF. CDR3 DNA sequence: TGCGCCAGCAGCTTGGCTCCGGACAGAACCTCCTACGAGCAGTACTTC. The variable domain in full, completed from reference TRBV5-1 and TRBJ2-7, reads KAGVTQTPRYLIKTRGQQVTLSCSPISGHRSVSWYQQTPGQGLQFLFEYFSETQRNKGNFPGRFSGRQFSNSRSEMNVSTLELGDSALYLCASSLAPDRTSYEQYFGPGTRLTVT.

The chain joins TRBV4-1 to TRBJ1-1, with 9 bases that match TRBD1. CDR1 and CDR2 (germline): MGHRA, YSYEKL. The V segment lost 1 base and the J segment 0 bases; nucleotides outside the gene matches: 3. CDR3 length equals 16 residues. CDR3 amino acids: CASSQGQGELNTEAFF. CDR3 in DNA: TGCGCCAGCAGCCAAGGACAGGGGGAGTTGAACACTGAAGCTTTCTTT.

The chain is built from TRBV5-8 and TRBJ2-7, with TRBD1 identical over 9 bases. Germline-derived CDR1 and CDR2 are SGHTS and YDEGEE. The CDR3 totals 17 residues. V lost 3 bases to trimming and J lost 4 bases; unmatched junction nucleotides: 14. The CDR3 loop reads CASSYGQGSPRRYEQYF. The CDR3 DNA follows: TGTGCCAGCAGCTATGGACAGGGGTCTCCCCGACGTTACGAGCAGTACTTC.

The chain carries TRBV7-2 and TRBJ2-6; no firm D call. V lost 2 bases, J lost 0 bases, and 14 bases lay in between. Germline-derived CDR1 and CDR2 are SGHTA and FQGNSA. The CDR3 is 18 amino acids. The CDR3 loop reads CASSLSEVGSSGANVLTF. As DNA, the CDR3 is TGTGCCAGCAGCTTAAGCGAGGTGGGGTCCTCTGGGGCCAACGTCCTGACTTTC.

J is TRBJ1-6 and V is TRBV6-5; 7 bases fit TRBD1. Germline V lookup: CDR1 MNHEY, CDR2 SVGAGI. The junction had 6 bases not matched to a gene; V was cut back by 3 bases and J by 10 bases. CDR3 size: 14 residues. This chain's CDR3 is CASSYTGETSPLHF. The DNA for the CDR3 is TGTGCCAGCAGTTATACAGGGGAGACGTCACCCCTCCACTTT.

This sequence joins TRBV3-1 (or the pseudogene TRBV3-2) and TRBJ2-1, with D possibly called TRBD1 or TRBD2 (5 bases each). The CDR3 contains 13 residues. Germline V gives CDR1 LGHDT, CDR2 YNNKEL (reference sequence). The V gene lost 4 bases and the J gene lost 7 bases, with 11 bases spanning the gap. The CDR3 coding sequence is TGTGCCAGCAGCCGGGGGACGGATAATGAGCAGTTCTTC. It encodes CASSRGTDNEQFF.

The rearrangement joins TRBV3-1 (or the pseudogene TRBV3-2) to TRBJ1-1, with a possible D match to TRBD1 (6 bases). Germline-derived CDR1 and CDR2 are LGHDT and YNNKEL (reference sequence). V was shortened by 1 base and J by 3 bases, with 12 bases between the two germline ends. The CDR3 is made up of 15 amino acids. CDR3 coding DNA: TGTGCCAGCAGCCAAGGTGGGGGCCGGGACACTGAAGCTTTCTTT. Its protein product is CASSQGGGRDTEAFF.

This clone appeared once. The chain employs TRBV6-5 and TRBJ1-2; 7 positions match TRBD1. This CDR3 is built from 16 residues. J was trimmed by 3 bases and V by 4 bases; bases with no gene match: 11. Looked up from germline, CDR1 is MNHEY and CDR2 is SVGAGI. In nucleotides, the CDR3 is TGTGCCAGCAGTTGGGGACAGAAGGGAAGCGACTATGGCTACACCTTC. It encodes CASSWGQKGSDYGYTF.

The chain carries TRBV12-5 and TRBJ2-1, with D possibly TRBD2 on 5 matching bases. Trimming stripped 7 bases from V and 3 bases from J, with 13 bases between. CDR3 size: 14 residues. Germline V gene data show CDR1 as LGHNT and CDR2 as FRNRAP. Here the CDR3 reads CASVQDGNYNEQFF. CDR3 DNA sequence: TGTGCTAGTGTTCAGGACGGGAACTACAATGAGCAGTTCTTC.

This chain connects TRBV24-1 to TRBJ2-2; no reliable D call. V was pared by 8 bases and J by 0 bases, with 6 bases between. CDR3 size: 13 residues. Germline V lookup: CDR1 KGHDR, CDR2 SFDVKD. The CDR3 reads CATKAANTGELFF. The CDR3 DNA reads TGTGCCACCAAGGCAGCGAACACCGGGGAGCTGTTTTTT.

The rearrangement uses TRBV20-1 and TRBJ1-2, with 10 bases lining up with TRBD1. Trimming took 3 bases from V and 2 from J; bases not matched to a gene: 9. Germline lookup yields CDR1 DFQATT and CDR2 SNEGSKA (reference sequence). This CDR3 has 16 amino acids. CDR3 region: CSASAKDRGTNYGYTF. As DNA, the CDR3 is TGCAGTGCTAGTGCGAAGGACAGGGGGACAAACTATGGCTACACCTTC.

This clone has a single count. The chain carries TRBV4-1 and TRBJ1-2; 11 nucleotides agree with TRBD1. With 2 bases clipped from V and 4 bases from J, the junction kept 12 bases outside the gene matches. Germline V CDR1 and CDR2: MGHRA, YSYEKL. The CDR3 has 18 amino acids. The CDR3 sequence: CASSQLPPSGTGGYGYTF. DNA for the CDR3: TGCGCCAGCAGCCAACTTCCCCCCTCCGGGACAGGGGGCTATGGCTACACCTTC.

In regard to this clone: This sample includes further DNA sequences coding for the same CDR3. The chain couples TRBV7-8 to TRBJ1-2; D not certain. Germline V gene data show CDR1 as SGHVS and CDR2 as FQNEAQ. CDR3 length: 13 residues. V dropped 2 bases and J dropped 1 base, with 5 bases sitting between them. The CDR3 DNA sequence: TGTGCCAGCAGCTTAAACAGTAACTATGGCTACACCTTC. This sequence encodes CASSLNSNYGYTF.

The rearrangement joins TRBV6-6 to TRBJ1-3; no definite D call. Germline lookup yields CDR1 MNHNY and CDR2 SVGAGI (reference sequence). Trimming cost V 0 bases and J 2 bases, with 8 bases left between them. The CDR3 has 15 amino acids. The DNA for the CDR3 is TGTGCCAGCAGTTACTCGATACGTCCTGGAAACACCATATATTTT. Translated: CASSYSIRPGNTIYF.

V is TRBV7-2 and J is TRBJ2-1; the match to TRBD2 covers 10 bases. Germline values: CDR1 SGHTA, CDR2 FQGNSA. The length of the CDR3 is 17 residues. J gave up 7 bases and V 3 bases, and 12 bases lay outside the gene matches. As DNA, the CDR3 is TGTGCCAGCAGCTTGGACCAGCGGGGGGGCGGACGAAATGAGCAGTTCTTC. Translated, it gives CASSLDQRGGGRNEQFF. Full variable domain (rest looked up from reference TRBV7-2 and TRBJ2-1): GAGVSQSPSNKVTEKGKDVELRCDPISGHTALYWYRQSLGQGLEFLIYFQGNSAPDKSGLPSDRFSAERTGGSVSTLTIQRTQQEDSAVYLCASSLDQRGGGRNEQFFGPGTRLTVL.

This rearrangement joins TRBV7-2 to TRBJ1-2; no clear D gene. V lost 2 bases to trimming and J lost 8 bases, with 15 bases between them. The CDR3 extends over 14 amino acids. Germline lookup yields CDR1 SGHTA and CDR2 FQGNSA. CDR3 residues: CASSLMDGSRGYTF. The CDR3 region has the DNA TGTGCCAGCAGCTTAATGGACGGGTCGAGGGGCTACACCTTC. Looking up the rest from reference TRBV7-2 and TRBJ1-2 gives the full variable domain: GAGVSQSPSNKVTEKGKDVELRCDPISGHTALYWYRQSLGQGLEFLIYFQGNSAPDKSGLPSDRFSAERTGGSVSTLTIQRTQQEDSAVYLCASSLMDGSRGYTFGSGTRLTVV.

This rearrangement joins TRBV30 to TRBJ1-1; TRBD1 matches 7 bases. The CDR3 is made up of 12 amino acids. Losses at the gene ends were 1 base for V and 4 bases for J; bases not matched to a gene: 0. CDR1 and CDR2 from the germline V gene are GTSNPN and SVGIG (reference sequence). CDR3 in amino acids: CAWSEGATEAFF. The CDR3 bases are TGTGCCTGGAGTGAGGGGGCCACTGAAGCTTTCTTT.

Regarding this clone: Germline and junction disagree at one end, which may indicate a read error. This rearrangement joins TRBV5-5 to TRBJ1-5; D possibly corresponds to TRBD1 (5 bases). CDR3 length equals 16 residues. Germline CDR1 reads SGHKS; CDR2 reads YYEKEE (reference sequence). The CDR3 region has the DNA TGTGTCAGCAGCTCTTTGGGGGGGAATAGCAATCAGCCCCAGCATTTT. Protein sequence: CVSSSLGGNSNQPQHF. Full variable domain (rest looked up from reference TRBV5-5 and TRBJ1-5): DAGVTQSPTHLIKTRGQQVTLRCSPISGHKSVSWYQQVLGQGPQFIFQYYEKEERGRGNFPDRFSARQFPNYSSELNVNALLLGDSALYLCVSSSLGGNSNQPQHFGDGTRLSIL.

This clone showed up just once. The chain has TRBV13 and TRBJ1-4; D might be TRBD1 (6 bases). This CDR3 region has 14 residues. Germline-derived CDR1 and CDR2 are PRHDT and FYEKMQ (reference sequence). V gave up 5 bases and J gave up 8 bases, with 15 bases separating them. CDR3 nucleotides: TGTGCCAGCAGCCCCCGGGACAAAAGCGAAAAACTGTTTTTT. As protein: CASSPRDKSEKLFF. Drawing the rest from reference TRBV13 and TRBJ1-4, the complete variable domain is AAGVIQSPRHLIKEKRETATLKCYPIPRHDTVYWYQQGPGQDPQFLISFYEKMQSDKGSIPDRFSAQQFSDYHSELNMSSLELGDSALYFCASSPRDKSEKLFFGSGTQLSVL.

V is TRBV7-8 and J is TRBJ1-1, with D possibly TRBD1 on 6 matching bases. Germline V gene sequence: CDR1 SGHVS, CDR2 FQNEAQ. V gave up 3 bases and J gave up 2 bases, with 10 bases separating them. CDR3 length: 14 residues. DNA for the CDR3: TGTGCCAGCAGCTTGGGACACCGAAACACTGAAGCTTTCTTT. Residues: CASSLGHRNTEAFF.

The chain employs TRBV5-1 and TRBJ2-1; D possibly corresponds to TRBD2 (6 bases). Trimming cost V 0 bases and J 2 bases, with 9 bases left between them. The CDR3 is 15 residues long. The germline V gene encodes CDR1 SGHRS and CDR2 YFSETQ. DNA of the CDR3: TGCGCCAGCAGCTTGGGTGGCGGGACCTACAATGAGCAGTTCTTC. Its protein is CASSLGGGTYNEQFF.

CDR3 coding DNA: TGTGCCAGCAGCAAAGTTACAGGGGGCATTGAGACCCAGTACTTC. The encoded protein is CASSKVTGGIETQYF. The chain uses TRBV21-1 and TRBJ2-5; no DNA check was done on the table's D call, TRBD1. TRBV21-1 is marked as a pseudogene. This CDR3 is built from 15 residues.

The rearrangement joins TRBV9 to TRBJ2-2, with D tentatively TRBD1 (5 bases). Deletions cut 4 bases from V and 2 bases from J, with 12 bases between. Germline loops: CDR1 SGDLS, CDR2 YYNGEE. The CDR3 runs 15 residues. CDR3 DNA: TGTGCCAGCAGCCCTCGGCAGGGCAACACCGGGGAGCTGTTTTTT. Amino acid sequence: CASSPRQGNTGELFF.

The chain has TRBV6-2 or TRBV6-3 and TRBJ1-1; 7 bases are a match to TRBD1. J lost 8 bases, V lost 3 bases, and 6 bases had no gene match. There are 13 residues in the CDR3. CDR1 is MNHEY and CDR2 is SVGEGT in the germline V gene. CDR3 amino acids: CASSYYGQEEAFF. Here the CDR3 DNA reads TGTGCCAGCAGTTATTATGGACAGGAAGAAGCTTTCTTT.

The table lists this clone with a few counts. The CDR3 protein is CASSLIRNSGYTF. The CDR3, as DNA: TGTGCCAGCAGTTTAATCCGAAATAGTGGCTACACCTTC. The V call is TRBV12-3 or TRBV12-4, the J call TRBJ1-2; D is undetermined. This CDR3 is 13 amino acids long. The germline V and J ends were trimmed by 2 bases and 7 bases, with 11 bases remaining between them.

The chain carries TRBV6-1 and TRBJ2-7, with a weak D call TRBD1 (6 bases). CDR1 is MNHNS, CDR2 SASEGT, per germline. The CDR3 has 17 residues. The V end was cut by 1 base, the J end by 0 bases, with 16 bases between. CDR3 loop: CASSEGVWGRSSYEQYF. In nucleotides, the CDR3 is TGTGCCAGCAGTGAAGGGGTATGGGGGCGAAGCTCCTACGAGCAGTACTTC.

This rearrangement joins TRBV6-5 to TRBJ1-1; no clear D. V was shortened by 7 bases and J by 0 bases, with 9 bases between the two germline ends. CDR3 length equals 13 residues. CDR1 MNHEY and CDR2 SVGAGI come from the germline V gene. CDR3 nucleotide sequence: TGTGCCAGCATGAGTGACATGAACACTGAAGCTTTCTTT. This gives the protein CASMSDMNTEAFF.

The chain employs TRBV28 and TRBJ1-5; 7 positions agree with TRBD1. This CDR3 region has 15 residues. CDR1 and CDR2 from the germline V gene are MDHEN and SYDVKM. V lost 5 bases to trimming and J lost 4 bases; unmatched junction nucleotides: 8. This chain's CDR3 is CASSPDREFNQPQHF. DNA for the CDR3: TGTGCCAGCAGTCCTGACAGGGAATTTAATCAGCCCCAGCATTTT.